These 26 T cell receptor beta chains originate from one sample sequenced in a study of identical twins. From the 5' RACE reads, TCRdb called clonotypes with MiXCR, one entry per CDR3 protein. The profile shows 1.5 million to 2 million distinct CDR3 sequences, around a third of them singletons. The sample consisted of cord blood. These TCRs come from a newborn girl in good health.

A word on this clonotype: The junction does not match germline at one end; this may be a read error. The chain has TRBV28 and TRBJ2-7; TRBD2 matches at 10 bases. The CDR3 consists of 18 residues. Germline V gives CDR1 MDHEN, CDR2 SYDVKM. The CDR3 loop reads CASSPFSLKREGIYVQYF. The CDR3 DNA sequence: TGTGCCAGCAGTCCCTTCTCCTTGAAGCGGGAGGGTATCTACGTGCAGTACTTC.

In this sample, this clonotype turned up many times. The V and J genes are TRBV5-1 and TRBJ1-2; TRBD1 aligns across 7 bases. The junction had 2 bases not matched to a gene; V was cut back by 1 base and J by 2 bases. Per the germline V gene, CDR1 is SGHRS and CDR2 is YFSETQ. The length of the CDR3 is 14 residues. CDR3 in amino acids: CASSLPTGNYGYTF. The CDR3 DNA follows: TGCGCCAGCAGCTTGCCGACAGGGAACTATGGCTACACCTTC.

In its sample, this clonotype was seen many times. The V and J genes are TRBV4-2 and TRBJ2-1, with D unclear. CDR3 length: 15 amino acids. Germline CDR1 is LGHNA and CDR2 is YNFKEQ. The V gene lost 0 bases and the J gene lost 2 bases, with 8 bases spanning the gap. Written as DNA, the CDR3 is TGTGCCAGCAGCCAAGATGTAACTACCTACAATGAGCAGTTCTTC. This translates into CASSQDVTTYNEQFF.

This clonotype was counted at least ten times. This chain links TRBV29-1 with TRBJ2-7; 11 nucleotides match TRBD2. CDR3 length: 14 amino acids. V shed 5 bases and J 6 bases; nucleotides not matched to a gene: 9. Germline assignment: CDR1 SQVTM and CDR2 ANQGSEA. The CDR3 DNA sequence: TGCAGCGTTCTCAATACTAGCGGGAGTGGCGAGCAGTACTTC. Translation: CSVLNTSGSGEQYF.

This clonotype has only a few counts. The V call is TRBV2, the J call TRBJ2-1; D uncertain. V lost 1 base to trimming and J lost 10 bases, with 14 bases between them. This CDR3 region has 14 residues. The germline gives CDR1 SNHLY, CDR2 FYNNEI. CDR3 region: CASSEGVKNNEQFF. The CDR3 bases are TGTGCCAGCAGTGAAGGGGTAAAGAATAACGAGCAGTTCTTC.

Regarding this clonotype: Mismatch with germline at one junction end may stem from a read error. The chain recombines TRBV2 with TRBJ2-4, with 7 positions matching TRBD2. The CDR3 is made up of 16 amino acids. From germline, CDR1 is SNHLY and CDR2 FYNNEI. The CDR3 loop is CASSEAGRLAENIQYF. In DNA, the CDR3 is TGTGCCAGCAGTGAAGCAGGTCGACTAGCCGAAAACATTCAGTACTTC.

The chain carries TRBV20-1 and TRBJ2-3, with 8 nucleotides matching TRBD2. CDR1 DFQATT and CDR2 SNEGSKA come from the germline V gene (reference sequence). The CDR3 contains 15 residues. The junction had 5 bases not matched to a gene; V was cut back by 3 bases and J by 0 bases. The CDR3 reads CSARWSSGSTDTQYF. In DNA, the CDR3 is TGCAGTGCTAGGTGGTCTAGCGGGAGCACAGATACGCAGTATTTT.

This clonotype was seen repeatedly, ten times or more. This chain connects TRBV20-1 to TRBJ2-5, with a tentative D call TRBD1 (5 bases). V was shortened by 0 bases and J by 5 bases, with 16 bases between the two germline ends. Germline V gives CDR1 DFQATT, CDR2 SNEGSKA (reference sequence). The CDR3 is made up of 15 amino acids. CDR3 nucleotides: TGCAGTGCTAGAGATCAGGGAAGGATGAGTGAGACCCAGTACTTC. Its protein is CSARDQGRMSETQYF.

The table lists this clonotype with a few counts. CDR3 region: CASGLGGKSQPQHF. The CDR3 nucleotides read TGTGCTAGTGGTTTGGGCGGGAAGAGTCAGCCCCAGCATTTT. The chain couples TRBV12-5 to TRBJ1-5; no reliable D call. V gave up 1 base and J gave up 6 bases, with 10 bases separating them. CDR1 and CDR2 from the germline V gene are LGHNT and FRNRAP. CDR3 length: 14 residues.

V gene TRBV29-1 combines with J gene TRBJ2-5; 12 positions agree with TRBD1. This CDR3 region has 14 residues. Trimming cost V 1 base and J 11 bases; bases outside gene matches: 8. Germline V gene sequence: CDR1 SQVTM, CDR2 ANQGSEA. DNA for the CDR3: TGCAGCGTTGAAGGGGACAGGGGGCACAATGAGCAGTACTTC. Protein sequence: CSVEGDRGHNEQYF.

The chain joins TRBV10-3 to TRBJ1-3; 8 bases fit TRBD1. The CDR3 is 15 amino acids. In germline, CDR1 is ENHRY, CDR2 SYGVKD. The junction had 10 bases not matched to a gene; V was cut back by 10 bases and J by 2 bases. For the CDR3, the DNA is TGTGCCAGCAGACAGGGGAGCGTCGCTGGAAACACCATATATTTT. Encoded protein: CASRQGSVAGNTIYF.

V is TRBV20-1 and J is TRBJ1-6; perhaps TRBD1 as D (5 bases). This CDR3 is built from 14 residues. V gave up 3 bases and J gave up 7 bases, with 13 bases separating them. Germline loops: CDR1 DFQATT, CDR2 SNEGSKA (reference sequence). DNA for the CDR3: TGCAGTGCTAGTTACGGGACGGGGAATTCACCCCTCCACTTT. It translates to CSASYGTGNSPLHF.

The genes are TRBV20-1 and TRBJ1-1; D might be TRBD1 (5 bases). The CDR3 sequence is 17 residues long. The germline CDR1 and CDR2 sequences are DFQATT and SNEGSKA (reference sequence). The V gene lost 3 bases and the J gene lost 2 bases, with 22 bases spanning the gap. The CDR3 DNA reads TGCAGTGCTAGGATTGGGAGAAGGGCAGGGTTAAACACTGAAGCTTTCTTT. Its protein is CSARIGRRAGLNTEAFF.

The CDR3 DNA sequence: TGTGCCAGCAGCTTAATCGGCGATACTTGGACAGCCTACTACGAGCAGTACTTC. Protein: CASSLIGDTWTAYYEQYF. This chain links TRBV11-2 with TRBJ2-7; D may be TRBD1 (6 bases). Germline-derived CDR1 and CDR2 are SGHAT and FQNNGV. The V end was cut by 2 bases, the J end by 3 bases, with 23 bases between. This CDR3 contains 18 residues.

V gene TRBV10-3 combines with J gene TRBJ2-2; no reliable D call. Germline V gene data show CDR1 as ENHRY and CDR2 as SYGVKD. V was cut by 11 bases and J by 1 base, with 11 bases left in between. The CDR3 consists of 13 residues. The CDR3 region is CAVTYGNTGELFF. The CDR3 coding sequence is TGTGCCGTGACATACGGGAACACCGGGGAGCTGTTTTTT.

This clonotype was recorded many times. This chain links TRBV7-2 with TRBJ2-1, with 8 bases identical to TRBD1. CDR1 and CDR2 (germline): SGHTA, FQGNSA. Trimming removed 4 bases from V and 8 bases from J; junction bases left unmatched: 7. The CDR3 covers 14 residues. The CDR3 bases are TGTGCCAGCAGCTCGGGACAGGTGGGGCATGAGCAGTTCTTC. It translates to CASSSGQVGHEQFF.

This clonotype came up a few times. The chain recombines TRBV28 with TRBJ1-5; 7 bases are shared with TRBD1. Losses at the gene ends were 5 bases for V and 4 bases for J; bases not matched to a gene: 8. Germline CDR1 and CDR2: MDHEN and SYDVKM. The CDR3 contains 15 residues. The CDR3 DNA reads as TGTGCCAGCAGTACGCACAGGGGCCTAAATCAGCCCCAGCATTTT. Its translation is CASSTHRGLNQPQHF.

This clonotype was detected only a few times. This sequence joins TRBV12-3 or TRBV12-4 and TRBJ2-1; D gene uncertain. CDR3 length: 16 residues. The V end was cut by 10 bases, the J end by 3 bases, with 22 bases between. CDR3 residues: CATSFGRSEFYNEQFF. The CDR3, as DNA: TGTGCCACATCTTTTGGTCGTTCCGAGTTCTACAATGAGCAGTTCTTC.

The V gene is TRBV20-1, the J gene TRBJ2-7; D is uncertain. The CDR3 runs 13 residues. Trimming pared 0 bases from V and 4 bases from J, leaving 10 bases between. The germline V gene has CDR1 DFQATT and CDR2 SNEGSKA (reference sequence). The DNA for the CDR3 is TGCAGTGCTAGAGATCACGGAGAATACGAGCAGTACTTC. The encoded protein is CSARDHGEYEQYF.

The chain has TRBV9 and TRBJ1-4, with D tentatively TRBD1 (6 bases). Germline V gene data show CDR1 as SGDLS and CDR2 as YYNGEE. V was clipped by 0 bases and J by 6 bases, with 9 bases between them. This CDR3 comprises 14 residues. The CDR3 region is CASSVGGADEKLFF. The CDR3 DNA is TGTGCCAGCAGCGTAGGGGGGGCGGATGAAAAACTGTTTTTT.

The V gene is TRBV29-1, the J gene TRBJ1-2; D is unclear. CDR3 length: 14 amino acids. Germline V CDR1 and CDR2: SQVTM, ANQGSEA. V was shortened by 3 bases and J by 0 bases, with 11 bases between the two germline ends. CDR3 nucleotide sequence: TGCAGCGTTGAGGAGAGGACGGCTAACTATGGCTACACCTTC. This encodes CSVEERTANYGYTF.

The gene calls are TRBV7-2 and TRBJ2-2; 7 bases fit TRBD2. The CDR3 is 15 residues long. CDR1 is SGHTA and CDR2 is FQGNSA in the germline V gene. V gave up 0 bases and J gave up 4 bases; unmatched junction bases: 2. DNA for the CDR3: TGTGCCAGCAGCTTAGCTACGGGGGGCACCGGGGAGCTGTTTTTT. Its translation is CASSLATGGTGELFF. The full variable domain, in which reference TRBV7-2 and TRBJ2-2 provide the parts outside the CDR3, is GAGVSQSPSNKVTEKGKDVELRCDPISGHTALYWYRQSLGQGLEFLIYFQGNSAPDKSGLPSDRFSAERTGGSVSTLTIQRTQQEDSAVYLCASSLATGGTGELFFGEGSRLTVL.

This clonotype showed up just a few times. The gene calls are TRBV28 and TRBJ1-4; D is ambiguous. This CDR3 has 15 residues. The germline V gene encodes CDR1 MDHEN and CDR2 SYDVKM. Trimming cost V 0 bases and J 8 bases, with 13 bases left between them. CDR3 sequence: CASSLWAPPGEKLFF. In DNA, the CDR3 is TGTGCCAGCAGTTTATGGGCGCCCCCGGGGGAAAAACTGTTTTTT.

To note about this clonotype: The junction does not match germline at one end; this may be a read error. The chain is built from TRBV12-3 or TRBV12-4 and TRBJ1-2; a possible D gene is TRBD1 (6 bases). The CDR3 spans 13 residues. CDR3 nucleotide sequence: TGTGCCAGCAGTGGCACAGGGAACTGTGGCTACACCTTC. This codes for CASSGTGNCGYTF.

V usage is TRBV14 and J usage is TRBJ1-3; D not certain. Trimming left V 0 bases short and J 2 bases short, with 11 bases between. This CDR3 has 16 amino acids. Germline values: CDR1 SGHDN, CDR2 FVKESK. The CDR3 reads CASSQDGYIPGNTIYF. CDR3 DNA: TGTGCCAGCAGCCAAGATGGGTACATCCCTGGAAACACCATATATTTT. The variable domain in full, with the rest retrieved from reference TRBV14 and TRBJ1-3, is EAGVTQFPSHSVIEKGQTVTLRCDPISGHDNLYWYRRVMGKEIKFLLHFVKESKQDESGMPNNRFLAERTGGTYSTLKVQPAELEDSGVYFCASSQDGYIPGNTIYFGEGSWLTVV.

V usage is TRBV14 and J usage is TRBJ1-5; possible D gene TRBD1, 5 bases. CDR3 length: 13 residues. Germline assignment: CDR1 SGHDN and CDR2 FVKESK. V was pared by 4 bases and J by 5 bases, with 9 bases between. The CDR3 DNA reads TGTGCCAGCAGCCGGGACCTGGATCAGCCCCAGCATTTT. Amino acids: CASSRDLDQPQHF.